Given below is one TCR beta chain in context. Its binding antigen is unknown. No quality values exist for individual bases; no much larger clone is one base distant. The data derive from a study of T cell repertoires in cytomegalovirus infection (dated by TCRdb to the late 2010s). Looking at the study overall: The HLA type of each donor mattered for the analysis, because public TCR beta signatures pointed to carriage of CMV infection along with the matching HLA type. Beyond this particular receptor, the publication reports: In both this cohort and an independent approximately 350-donor cohort, the cumulative frequency of public TCR beta family members distinguished carriers of CMV infection plus the relevant HLA type. The ex vivo response was dominated by HLA-C-restricted CMV-specific TCR beta clonotypes, and the single most frequent clonotype in two of eight donors was supplied by these HLA-C-restricted clonotypes.

The sequencer listed for this sample is Illumina HiSeq 1500. The public reads were reanalyzed by TCRdb: fastp trimming at Q25, MiXCR alignment, in-frame beta chains only. Each entry merges the rows of one CDR3 protein and shows their most common DNA and genes. The table for this sample lists approximately 500,000 distinct CDR3 sequences; approximately 15% of them were counted only once. The ten largest clones capture roughly 25% of the sample. V lost 1 base and J lost 0 bases, and the count of bases not matched to a germline gene is 5. CDR1 and CDR2 (MGHRA, YSYEKL) derive from the germline V gene. Its CDR3 holds 17 amino acids, cysteine through phenylalanine. Only the CDR3 region is kept as DNA, spanning 51 bases read in frame from base 1.

The TCR originated in a human donor in good health (CMV status not recorded). Some clones in this sample may be carry-over from other donors' samples. Sequenced: CD8+ T cells from PBMCs. The sequence joins TRBV4-1 to TRBJ2-1; TRBD2 lines up with 8 middle nucleotides. The CDR3 amino acid sequence is: CASSQVLGLASYNEQFF. The nucleotide sequence reads as follows: TGCGCCAGCAGCCAAGTTTTAGGACTAGCCTCCTACAATGAGCAGTTCTTC.